This entry lists 2 T cell receptor beta chains sequenced from one sample in a study of blood T cell repertoires in COVID-19. Sequencing used immunoSEQ multiplex PCR; TCRdb keeps in-frame clones, though not all of them. This table holds 310,000 or so clones, approximately 90% found once. Sequenced: peripheral blood. The receptors were gathered from a woman aged 30 to 39 with COVID-19, enrolled during active disease.

V usage is TRBV13 and J usage is TRBJ1-1, with 9 nucleotides matching TRBD1. Unmatched junction bases numbered 8, after V lost 7 bases and J lost 2 bases. This CDR3 region has 15 residues. The germline CDR1 and CDR2 sequences are PRHDT and FYEKMQ (reference sequence). The CDR3 loop is CASTPRDRVNTEAFF. The CDR3 DNA reads as TGTGCCAGCACCCCCCGGGACAGGGTAAACACTGAAGCTTTCTTT.

This chain uses TRBV5-1 with TRBJ1-2; a weak D match, TRBD1 (5 bases). CDR1 is SGHRS and CDR2 is YFSETQ in the germline V gene. V lost 0 bases, J lost 4 bases, and 13 bases lay in between. The CDR3 runs to 15 residues. This CDR3 reads CASSLEAGLRYGYTF. The CDR3 nucleotides are TGCGCCAGCAGCTTGGAGGCAGGGCTCCGCTATGGCTACACCTTC.